Here is one T cell receptor (beta chain) with its context. Its antigen remains unidentified. Within one base of it there is no much larger clone, and no base qualities were kept. CDR1 and CDR2, per the germline V gene, are SGHTA and FQGTGA. Including the terminal cysteine and phenylalanine, the CDR3 comprises 15 residues. CDR3 DNA only is kept here, 45 bases in frame from base 1. Between the V and J ends, shortened by 6 bases and 1 base respectively, the junction contains 12 bases. The data were taken from a study of blood T cell repertoires in COVID-19 (dated by TCRdb to 2018 to 2021). Concerning the study at large: Samples covering the acute and convalescent phases of COVID-19 were provided by collaborators in the United States, Italy and Spain. The dataset comprised deeply sampled blood TCRbeta repertoires from subjects exposed to, actively infected with, or recovered from COVID-19. Nearly every sample came with metadata listing a de-identified subject ID, COVID-19 status, age in years and sex. The material from the prospective study consisted of cDNA or gDNA derived from T cells, B-cell-depleted T cells, or PBMCs. The repertoires were made available in a free public database intended to serve as a resource for research on the immune response to SARS-CoV-2. Where available, HLA class I and class II types were taken from metadata supplied by the sample provider and were not determined by assay-based typing. Samples came from the ongoing ImmuneRACE study (first 160 participants) plus 1,254 subjects from 6 global collaborators.

General findings and caveats noted by the study authors: The amount of clinical and demographic metadata varied by source and participant and was provided uncurated.

TCRbeta CDR3 regions were amplified from genomic DNA by means of the immunoSEQ Assay, a bias-controlled multiplex PCR. In the authors' own workflow: The number of nucleated cells in each sample was estimated by amplification of reference gene primers within the assay. To quantify the absolute abundance of each unique TCRbeta CDR3 rearrangement, sequence reads were collapsed and filtered. For each sample, productive Simpson clonality was calculated by taking the square root of Simpson's diversity index across productive rearrangements. In its TCRdb copy, this immuneACCESS table keeps in-frame sequences only and misses some clones. Where compared with another copy, unresolved V genes explain less than half of these, and the others have no known cause. The V and J calls and clone size are taken from that table; D and trimming were inferred from the DNA. The sample table contains about 110,000 clones; only one count was recorded for roughly nine tenths of them. Approximately 4.9% of the sample is in the top ten clones.

Each collaborating institution followed its own protocols to collect whole blood in K2EDTA tubes. For TCRbeta analysis, collaborators shipped samples in one of three forms: frozen whole blood, isolated PBMCs, or DNA extracted from either of those sample types. This TCR was sampled from a middle-aged man with active or convalescent COVID-19. Sequencing was performed on peripheral blood. The chain employs TRBV7-3 and TRBJ2-2, and perhaps TRBD1 as D gene, on 5 matching bases. The encoded CDR3 is CASSANGQNTGELFF. Here is the DNA: TGTGCCAGCAGTGCAAACGGACAGAACACCGGGGAGCTGTTTTTT.